Shown below are 2 T cell receptor beta chains from a single sample sequenced in a study of blood T cell repertoires in COVID-19. Here immunoSEQ multiplex PCR was the method, and the copy in TCRdb shows in-frame clones only, minus some. The top ten clones hold 4.5% to 7% of a sample with more than 300,000 clones, nearly 90% of them seen once. Sequenced: PBMCs or T cells enriched from blood (not recorded which). The receptors here all came from a woman between 25 and 40 years old who had recovered from COVID-19.

The CDR3 protein is CAWKNRGPYQPQHF. The DNA of the CDR3 is TGTGCCTGGAAGAACAGGGGGCCATACCAGCCCCAGCATTTT. The V call is TRBV30, the J call TRBJ1-5, with 9 bases fitting TRBD1. Germline lookup yields CDR1 GTSNPN and CDR2 SVGIG (reference sequence). Trimming cost V 4 bases and J 7 bases; bases outside gene matches: 8. This CDR3 contains 14 residues.

CDR3 in DNA: TGTGCCTGGAGTGTGGACTTTGATTCACCCCTCCACTTT. Encoded protein: CAWSVDFDSPLHF. The chain has TRBV30 and TRBJ1-6; D not resolved. CDR3 length: 13 residues. V shed 0 bases and J shed 8 bases, with 8 bases lying between them. CDR1 and CDR2 (germline): GTSNPN, SVGIG (reference sequence).